A single sample is the source of the 23 T cell receptor beta chains below, sequenced in a study of T cells expressing NK-cell markers. Reprocessing the 5' RACE reads, TCRdb reports a single entry for every CDR3 protein and omits DNA. This table lists 500,000 to 700,000 distinct CDR3 sequences. Sequencing input: blood T cells: a sorted CD56 or NKG2C T cell subset, CD4+ or CD8+ T cells, or bulk PBMC T cells (not recorded which). The receptors were gathered from a man aged 18 to 30 in good health.

The chain couples TRBV3-1 to TRBJ2-2; TCRdb indicates TRBD1, and absent DNA this call remains unverified. This CDR3 spans 16 amino acids. CDR1 LGHDT and CDR2 YNNKEL come from the germline V gene (reference sequence). The CDR3: CASSQHRGQSTGELFF.

The chain has TRBV7-9 and TRBJ1-1; TCRdb reports TRBD1, a call that lacks DNA to check it against. The CDR3 consists of 14 residues. Germline V gene lookup returns CDR1 SEHNR and CDR2 FQNEAQ (reference sequence). The CDR3 loop reads CASRTGGEYTEAFF.

The rearrangement links TRBV20-1 to TRBJ2-3; TCRdb proposes TRBD1, but this gene call is untestable without DNA. Germline V gene lookup returns CDR1 DFQATT and CDR2 SNEGSKA (reference sequence). The CDR3 has 14 amino acids. This chain's CDR3 is CSANPGVHTDTQYF.

The chain is built from TRBV10-3 and TRBJ2-3; TCRdb selects TRBD2, and the lack of DNA leaves this call unchecked. The CDR3 consists of 16 residues. Germline loops: CDR1 ENHRY, CDR2 SYGVKD. The CDR3 reads CAINTSGRRGTDTQYF.

The rearrangement joins TRBV6-1 to TRBJ1-5; TCRdb's assignment of TRBD1 cannot be checked, as there is no DNA. The V gene's germline CDR1 is MNHNS and CDR2 SASEGT. This CDR3 contains 14 residues. The CDR3 region is CASSESRGRQPQHF.

The V gene is TRBV2, the J gene TRBJ1-1; lacking DNA, the TRBD1 call made by TCRdb goes unchecked. The CDR3 runs to 14 residues. Germline V gene data show CDR1 as SNHLY and CDR2 as FYNNEI. This CDR3 reads CASRDRDSNTEAFF.

V is TRBV15 and J is TRBJ2-5; there is no DNA to check the TCRdb D call of TRBD1. Germline CDR1 LNHNV, CDR2 YYDKDF (reference sequence). CDR3 length: 15 residues. This chain's CDR3 is CATSRPLSGTETQYF.

This CDR3 is CASSYGGLARQETQYF. The rearrangement joins TRBV6-5 to TRBJ2-5; TCRdb's D gene call, TRBD2, goes unchecked for lack of DNA. This CDR3 region has 16 residues. The germline gives CDR1 MNHEY, CDR2 SVGAGI.

The chain employs TRBV4-2 and TRBJ2-1; the TRBD2 assignment by TCRdb is unverifiable without DNA. CDR1 is LGHNA, CDR2 YNFKEQ, per germline. This CDR3 region has 18 residues. The CDR3: CASSRTPPGLDPYNEQFF.

The chain links TRBV10-3 to TRBJ2-1; lacking DNA, the TRBD1 call made by TCRdb goes unchecked. The germline CDR1 and CDR2 sequences are ENHRY and SYGVKD. CDR3 length equals 15 residues. This chain's CDR3 is CAIRDSIRDSNEQFF.

The genes are TRBV20-1 and TRBJ2-5; the D gene TCRdb calls, TRBD2, cannot be checked with no DNA. There are 19 residues in the CDR3. Germline V lookup: CDR1 DFQATT, CDR2 SNEGSKA (reference sequence). CDR3 region: CSARSRGRGLAGFQETQYF.

The genes are TRBV27 and TRBJ2-5; TCRdb gives TRBD2 as the D gene, but with no DNA this cannot be confirmed. The CDR3 contains 17 residues. CDR1 MNHEY and CDR2 SMNVEV come from the germline V gene (reference sequence). The CDR3 spells CASSLSISRTKKETQYF.

The rearrangement uses TRBV7-9 and TRBJ2-1; TCRdb selects TRBD1, and the lack of DNA leaves this call unchecked. This CDR3 spans 13 amino acids. Germline CDR1 reads SEHNR; CDR2 reads FQNEAQ (reference sequence). CDR3 sequence: CASSQGVGNERFF. The entire variable domain, with the rest obtained from reference TRBV7-9 and TRBJ2-1, is as follows: DTGVSQNPRHKITKRGQNVTFRCDPISEHNRLYWYRQTLGQGPEFLTYFQNEAQLEKSRLLSDRFSAERPKGSFSTLEIQRTEQGDSAMYLCASSQGVGNERFFGPGTRLTVL.

This chain uses TRBV3-1 with TRBJ1-1; the D call from TCRdb, TRBD1, cannot be confirmed without DNA. CDR3 length equals 12 residues. The V gene's germline CDR1 is LGHDT and CDR2 YNNKEL (reference sequence). CDR3 sequence: CASSYNRGEAFF.

The V call is TRBV6-5, the J call TRBJ1-5. This CDR3 comprises 13 residues. The germline V gene encodes CDR1 MNHEY and CDR2 SVGAGI. The CDR3 is CASSWTRDQPQHF.

J is TRBJ2-1 and V is TRBV7-9; the TRBD2 assignment by TCRdb is unverifiable without DNA. The germline V gene has CDR1 SEHNR and CDR2 FQNEAQ (reference sequence). The CDR3 extends over 16 amino acids. The CDR3 region is CASSLKEGLAGYEQFF.

CDR3 sequence: CASSSRGRTYNEQFF. This rearrangement joins TRBV27 to TRBJ2-1; the TCRdb call, TRBD1, lacks DNA for checking. This CDR3 is built from 15 residues. Germline V gene lookup returns CDR1 MNHEY and CDR2 SMNVEV (reference sequence).

V usage is TRBV10-3 and J usage is TRBJ1-1. Germline V gene data show CDR1 as ENHRY and CDR2 as SYGVKD. The CDR3 sequence is 13 residues long. The CDR3 loop is CAIMVHSNTEAFF.

CDR3 loop: CASSLEASGNPGDTQYF. V usage is TRBV5-1 and J usage is TRBJ2-3; as DNA is missing, the TRBD2 call by TCRdb cannot be tested. CDR1 SGHRS and CDR2 YFSETQ come from the germline V gene. There are 17 residues in the CDR3. The complete variable domain, with remaining parts taken from reference TRBV5-1 and TRBJ2-3, reads KAGVTQTPRYLIKTRGQQVTLSCSPISGHRSVSWYQQTPGQGLQFLFEYFSETQRNKGNFPGRFSGRQFSNSRSEMNVSTLELGDSALYLCASSLEASGNPGDTQYFGPGTRLTVL.

This rearrangement joins TRBV29-1 to TRBJ1-1; TCRdb's assignment of TRBD1 cannot be checked, as there is no DNA. Germline CDR1 reads SQVTM; CDR2 reads ANQGSEA. The CDR3 contains 14 residues. This chain's CDR3 is CSAQRDPSNTEAFF.

J is TRBJ2-3 and V is TRBV2; TCRdb's D call of TRBD2 is untestable without DNA. The CDR3 extends over 15 amino acids. Germline-derived CDR1 and CDR2 are SNHLY and FYNNEI. The CDR3 is CASSDSRGFTDTQYF.

The CDR3 loop reads CASSPDRVLYNEQFF. The chain links TRBV12-3 or TRBV12-4 to TRBJ2-1; with no DNA, the TCRdb D assignment of TRBD1 cannot be verified. The CDR3 runs 15 residues.

This chain uses TRBV3-1 with TRBJ1-5; the D call of TRBD1 rests on TCRdb alone, since no DNA is present to check it. This CDR3 spans 15 amino acids. Germline V CDR1 and CDR2: LGHDT, YNNKEL (reference sequence). The CDR3 reads CASSQDWPGGQPQHF.